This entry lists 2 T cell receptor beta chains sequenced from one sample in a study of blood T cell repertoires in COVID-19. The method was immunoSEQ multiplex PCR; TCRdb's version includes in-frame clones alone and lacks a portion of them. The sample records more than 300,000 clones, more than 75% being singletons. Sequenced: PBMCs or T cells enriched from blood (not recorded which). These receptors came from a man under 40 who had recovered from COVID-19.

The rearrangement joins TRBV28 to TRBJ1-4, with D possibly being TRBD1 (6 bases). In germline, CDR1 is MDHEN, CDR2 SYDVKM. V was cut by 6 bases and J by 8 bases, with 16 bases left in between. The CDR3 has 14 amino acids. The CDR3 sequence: CASRTRGGGEKLFF. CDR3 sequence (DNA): TGTGCCAGCAGGACGAGAGGGGGGGGAGAAAAACTGTTTTTT.

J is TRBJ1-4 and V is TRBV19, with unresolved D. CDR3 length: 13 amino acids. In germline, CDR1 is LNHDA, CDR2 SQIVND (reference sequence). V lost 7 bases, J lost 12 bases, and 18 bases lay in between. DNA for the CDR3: TGTGCCAGTAAAACTCAAGGATCGAGGGAACTGTTTTTT. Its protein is CASKTQGSRELFF.